This paragraph covers one TCR beta chain sequence. Trimming cost V 2 bases and J 4 bases, with 5 bases left between them. CDR3 length: 12 residues. The record originates from a study of blood T cell repertoires in COVID-19. The table came from immunoSEQ multiplex PCR; TCRdb's copy has only in-frame clones and leaves some out. The sample contains about 34,000 clones, 80% of which appear only once. This TCR derives from a man at least 80 years old with acute or convalescent COVID-19. The material sequenced was peripheral blood. The V call is TRBV12-3 or TRBV12-4, the J call TRBJ1-2; D unclear. This CDR3 reads CASSLTVYGYTF. CDR3 nucleotide sequence: TGTGCCAGCAGTTTAACGGTCTATGGCTACACCTTC.